This TCR beta chain was observed in a study of T cell responses to AZD1222 COVID-19 vaccine. Notes on the study in general: Spike-specific TCR repertoires showed rising breadth and depth after two AZD1222 doses. Females made up more of the donors, who were largely white British, and clonal diversity may have come out too low.

As concerns this clone: Its antigen is not identified.

Measured with immunoSEQ multiplex PCR; TCRdb has only the in-frame clones, and not every one. Of roughly 140,000 clones listed, about 91% were seen once; the top ten hold over 13%. This CDR3 has 14 residues. Germline lookup yields CDR1 SGHRS and CDR2 YFSETQ. The V gene lost 0 bases and the J gene lost 3 bases, with 6 bases spanning the gap. Source: peripheral blood, taken on day 0 of AZD1222 vaccination. The V gene is TRBV5-1, the J gene TRBJ1-4, with unresolved D. This receptor was taken from an adult in good health. The CDR3 nucleotides read TGCGCCAGCAGCTTGGACAGAGCTAATGAAAAACTGTTTTTT. Translating it yields CASSLDRANEKLFF.